This T cell receptor (beta chain) was sequenced during a study of response to subunit inactivated influenza vaccine. Study-level points and caveats: Authors suggested each seasonal flu vaccination may recruit only limited numbers of new T cells.

This clonotype has a count of ten or more. Its antigen remains unidentified. A single record per CDR3 protein comes from TCRdb applying MiXCR to the RT-PCR reads. The sample has a few hundred thousand distinct CDR3 sequences; 20% to 25% are singletons. This CDR3 comprises 15 residues. V was pared by 4 bases and J by 5 bases, with 12 bases between. CDR1 MGHRA and CDR2 YSYEKL come from the germline V gene. This TCR was recovered from a man in his fifties or sixties who received an inactivated influenza vaccine. The V gene is TRBV4-1, the J gene TRBJ1-6; unclear D gene. Sample: PBMCs from blood, taken approximately 20 months after vaccination. The CDR3, as DNA: TGCGCCAGCAGCCGAGGACTGGGAGATAATTCACCCCTCCACTTT. Translating it yields CASSRGLGDNSPLHF.